Following are 6 T cell receptor beta chains from one sample sequenced in a study of blood T cell repertoires in COVID-19. Generated by immunoSEQ multiplex PCR, the TCRdb table keeps only in-frame clones and is missing some. The sample holds approximately 300,000 clones, about 90% seen once. The sequenced sample was peripheral blood. The receptor source for this set is a woman in her thirties or forties with COVID-19, enrolled during active disease.

The J gene is TRBJ1-2, the V gene TRBV30; TRBD1 aligns across 7 bases. In germline, CDR1 is GTSNPN, CDR2 SVGIG (reference sequence). This CDR3 is built from 17 residues. Unmatched junction bases numbered 18, after V lost 4 bases and J lost 4 bases. As DNA, the CDR3 is TGTGCCTGGATAGACACAGGGGCGGCCGTCGGTGGCTATGGCTACACCTTC. Translation: CAWIDTGAAVGGYGYTF.

This clone was observed a handful of times. The chain combines TRBV24-1 with TRBJ1-5; no clear D gene. The CDR3 is 13 residues long. From germline, CDR1 is KGHDR and CDR2 SFDVKD. Trimming shortened V by 2 bases and J by 3 bases, and 4 bases separated the two germline ends. The CDR3 nucleotides are TGTGCCACCAGTGATTCCAACAATCAGCCCCAGCATTTT. Translation gives CATSDSNNQPQHF.

The chain recombines TRBV15 with TRBJ2-1, with D perhaps TRBD2 (7 bases). V lost 3 bases and J lost 10, with 25 bases in between. CDR1 and CDR2 from the germline V gene are LNHNV and YYDKDF (reference sequence). The CDR3 runs 17 residues. CDR3 coding DNA: TGTGCCACCAGCAGCCTACGGGGGGCGGGGGTGGCCCAGGAGCAGTTCTTC. Encoded protein: CATSSLRGAGVAQEQFF.

To note about this clone: Other DNA variants within this sample encode the same CDR3. The chain recombines TRBV7-2 with TRBJ2-5; 7 bases are a match to TRBD2. CDR1 is SGHTA and CDR2 is FQGNSA in the germline V gene. This CDR3 region has 14 residues. With V trimmed by 5 bases and J by 0 bases, 3 bases remained unmatched. The CDR3 nucleotides read TGTGCCAGCAGCCCCGGGACTAACCAAGAGACCCAGTACTTC. Translation gives CASSPGTNQETQYF.

The gene calls are TRBV6-2 or TRBV6-3 and TRBJ1-6; D is perhaps TRBD1 (6 bases). Germline values: CDR1 MNHEY, CDR2 SVGEGT. Trimming shortened V by 5 bases and J by 9 bases, and 23 bases separated the two germline ends. The CDR3 length is 17 residues. Here the CDR3 reads CASSLNQQGTLPSPLHF. CDR3 sequence (DNA): TGTGCCAGCAGTCTCAACCAACAGGGAACCTTGCCTTCACCCCTCCACTTT.

This chain connects TRBV4-2 to TRBJ2-3, with D tentatively TRBD2 (6 bases). Germline V gene data show CDR1 as LGHNA and CDR2 as YNFKEQ. The CDR3 spans 17 residues. Trimming left V 1 base short and J 2 bases short, with 16 bases between. The chain's CDR3 is CASSQGPSSVPTDTQYF. CDR3 DNA sequence: TGTGCCAGCAGCCAAGGGCCCTCTAGCGTACCCACAGATACGCAGTATTTT.